This T cell receptor beta chain originates from a study of cytomegalovirus exposure and HLA in healthy donors. Study-wide findings and caveats: Later genetic work tied a missense DCLRE1C variant to beta-chain V and J trimming. Presence/absence analyses assumed roughly uniform sequencing depth across donors, which may not hold. A list of 150 to 200 TCR beta chains associated with cytomegalovirus was given.

Donors were ostensibly healthy at sampling, although undocumented immune exposures were probable. The study ran its PCR with 60 Vbeta and 13 Jbeta primers. Sequenced by immunoSEQ multiplex PCR; TCRdb stores in-frame clones only, minus some. This sample's table reports 35,000 to 45,000 clones. In germline, CDR1 is DFQATT, CDR2 SNEGSKA (reference sequence). The V segment lost 5 bases and the J segment 10 bases; nucleotides outside the gene matches: 7. CDR3 length: 11 residues. Comment on this clone: Its target is not known.

The origin of this receptor is a male donor in good health and CMV-seronegative. The V and J genes are TRBV20-1 and TRBJ1-2; 7 bases map to TRBD1. The sequenced material came from PBMCs. The CDR3, as DNA: TGCAGTGCTTTCGGGGACAGCGCCTACACCTTC. Protein sequence: CSAFGDSAYTF.